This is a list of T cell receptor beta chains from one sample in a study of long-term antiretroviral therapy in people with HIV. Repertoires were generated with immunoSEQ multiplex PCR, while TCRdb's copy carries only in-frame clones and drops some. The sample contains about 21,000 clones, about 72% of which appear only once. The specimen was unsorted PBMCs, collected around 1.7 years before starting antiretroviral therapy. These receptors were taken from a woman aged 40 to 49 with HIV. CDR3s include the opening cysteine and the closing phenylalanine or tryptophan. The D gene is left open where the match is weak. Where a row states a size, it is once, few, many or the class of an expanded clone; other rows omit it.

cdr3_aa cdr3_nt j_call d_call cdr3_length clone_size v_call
CASSLEQNTEAFF TGTGCCAGCAGCCTTGAACAGAACACTGAAGCTTTCTTT TRBJ1-1 - 13 once TRBV11-2
CASSPREGTGTGELFF TGTGCCAGCAGCCCAAGGGAGGGGACGGGGACCGGGGAGCTGTTTTTT TRBJ2-2 TRBD2 16 - TRBV5-4
CASQTSGRPYEQYF TGTGCCAGTCAAACTAGCGGGAGGCCCTACGAGCAGTACTTC TRBJ2-7 TRBD2 14 - TRBV19
CARSQPLSNPDRGRTFATNEKLFF TGTGCCAGAAGCCAACCACTTTCCAATCCCGACAGGGGGCGAACCTTTGCAACTAATGAAAAACTGTTTTTT TRBJ1-4 - 24 - TRBV7-5
CASSQEEFGTSMDEQFF TGTGCCAGCAGCCAAGAAGAATTTGGGACTAGCATGGATGAGCAGTTCTTC TRBJ2-1 TRBD2 17 - TRBV14
CASRQFENSPLHF TGTGCCAGCAGGCAGTTTGAAAATTCACCCCTCCACTTT TRBJ1-6 - 13 once TRBV2
CASSLGGFEQYF TGTGCCAGCAGCTTAGGGGGATTCGAGCAGTACTTC TRBJ2-7 - 12 few TRBV11-2
CASSILPRLAGDTGELFF TGTGCCAGTAGTATCCTCCCTCGACTAGCGGGAGACACCGGGGAGCTGTTTTTT TRBJ2-2 TRBD2 18 - TRBV19
CASSVQGPSLGSPLHF TGTGCCAGCAGTGTACAGGGCCCCTCATTGGGTTCACCCCTCCACTTT TRBJ1-6 - 16 - TRBV2
CASSTISWDTIYF TGTGCCAGCAGCACAATCTCGTGGGACACCATATATTTT TRBJ1-3 - 13 - TRBV7-9
CASNGQGAYGYTF TGTGCCAGCAATGGACAGGGGGCGTATGGCTACACCTTC TRBJ1-2 TRBD1 13 - TRBV2
CASNRGTEAFF TGTGCCAGCAACCGGGGCACTGAAGCTTTCTTT TRBJ1-1 - 11 - TRBV25-1
CATSAALVPYYEQYF TGTGCCACCAGCGCAGCCTTGGTTCCCTATTACGAGCAGTACTTC TRBJ2-7 - 15 - TRBV15
CASSPEGVLAAQETQYF TGTGCCAGCAGCCCGGAGGGAGTCCTAGCGGCTCAAGAGACCCAGTACTTC TRBJ2-5 TRBD2 17 - TRBV5-5
CASSLEGGPDTQYF TGCGCCAGCAGCTTGGAGGGAGGCCCAGATACGCAGTATTTT TRBJ2-3 - 14 - TRBV5-1
CASSSMGPAGEQYF TGTGCCAGCAGCTCAATGGGACCAGCAGGCGAGCAGTACTTC TRBJ2-7 - 14 - TRBV7-9
CAWSLSAGELFF TGTGCCTGGAGCTTGTCAGCCGGGGAGCTGTTTTTT TRBJ2-2 - 12 few TRBV30
CATSRDLVNSYEQYF TGTGCCACCAGCAGAGATCTGGTAAACTCCTACGAGCAGTACTTC TRBJ2-7 - 15 - TRBV15
CASSQTAQQIFGEQYF TGTGCCAGCAGCCAAACGGCCCAGCAGATCTTCGGCGAGCAGTACTTC TRBJ2-7 - 16 medium-sized TRBV7-9
CASSGTGGVSYNEQFF TGTGCCAGCAGCGGGACAGGGGGCGTATCCTACAATGAGCAGTTCTTC TRBJ2-1 TRBD1 16 few TRBV7-9
CASEGRARTGELFF TGTGCCAGCGAGGGGAGGGCCCGAACCGGGGAGCTGTTTTTT TRBJ2-2 TRBD2 14 few TRBV7-8
CASSHITAGSYEQYF TGTGCCAGCAGCCACATAACGGCGGGGTCCTACGAGCAGTACTTC TRBJ2-7 - 15 - TRBV4-2
CASSSLETGELFF TGCGCCAGCAGCTCCCTAGAAACCGGGGAGCTGTTTTTT TRBJ2-2 - 13 - TRBV5-1
CASSQDEGRRANEKLFF TGCGCCAGCAGCCAAGACGAGGGGCGCCGGGCTAATGAAAAACTGTTTTTT TRBJ1-4 - 17 - TRBV4-3
CASSPPAGAGRTDTQYF TGTGCCAGCAGCCCCCCCGCCGGGGCGGGGCGCACAGATACGCAGTATTTT TRBJ2-3 - 17 - TRBV11-2